This T cell receptor (beta chain) stems from a study of radiation and T cells in renal cell carcinoma. Study conclusions and caveats: From baseline, blood top tumor clonotypes peaked at 2 weeks post-radiation. Pretreatment tumor biopsies were lacking, so baseline clonotypes are unknown.

The time point denotes: baseline pretreatment blood. Documented treatment: 15 Gy SBRT to primary tumor, nephrectomy 4 weeks later. As regards this clone: Its antigen is still unknown.

This CDR3 region has 15 residues. V was cut by 2 bases and J by 7 bases, with 18 bases left in between. Germline-derived CDR1 and CDR2 are KGHSH and LQKENI. The assay was immunoSEQ multiplex PCR, and TCRdb's table has in-frame clones only and misses some. The sample holds 100,000 to 150,000 clones, 80% to 85% seen once. This material consisted of blood, taken from a patient whose treatment included radiotherapy and nephrectomy. The sequence came from a woman aged 60-75 years with renal cell carcinoma. The chain combines TRBV18 with TRBJ2-7; D not certain. Written as DNA, the CDR3 is TGTGCCAGCTCACCATCTTGGGCGGACCCCGGGGAGCAGTACTTC. Amino acids: CASSPSWADPGEQYF.